The rows below give T cell receptor beta chains drawn from one sample of a study of blood T cells in healthy people across ages. TCRdb re-called the 5' RACE reads through MiXCR, storing one row per CDR3 protein. Here the sample spans approximately 800,000 distinct CDR3 sequences, about 42% being singletons. Sample: blood. Source of these receptors: a man at least 80 years old in good health. Each CDR3 is given with its conserved first and last residue. A D gene is named only where the DNA matches it firmly. Not all rows give a size; the values are once, few, many and, for expanded clones, a class.

v_call: TRBV7-2; j_call: TRBJ2-7; clone_size: many; d_call: NA; cdr3_nt: TGTGCCAGCAGTCTAGGGGGGCAGGGTAACTACGAGCAGTACTTC; cdr3_aa: CASSLGGQGNYEQYF
v_call: TRBV11-2; j_call: TRBJ2-1; clone_size: NA; d_call: NA; cdr3_nt: TGTGCCAGCAGCTTGAGAGGGACCGGAGAGACCCAGTTCTTC; cdr3_aa: CASSLRGTGETQFF
v_call: TRBV6-6; j_call: TRBJ2-1; clone_size: many; d_call: TRBD2; cdr3_nt: TGTGCCAGCAGCTCCTGGGAGGGTGGCAATGAGCAGTTCTTC; cdr3_aa: CASSSWEGGNEQFF
v_call: TRBV4-1; j_call: TRBJ2-7; clone_size: NA; d_call: NA; cdr3_nt: TGCGCCAGCAGCCAGACGACGGACCAGACCTACGAGCAGTACTTC; cdr3_aa: CASSQTTDQTYEQYF
v_call: TRBV6-4; j_call: TRBJ2-2; clone_size: many; d_call: TRBD2; cdr3_nt: TGTGCCAGCAAGCGGGAGGAGAACACCGGGGAGCTGTTTTTT; cdr3_aa: CASKREENTGELFF
v_call: TRBV6-2/TRBV6-3; j_call: TRBJ2-2; clone_size: NA; d_call: TRBD2; cdr3_nt: TGTGCCAGCAGTCCGACTAGCGGGAGGGCCGACACCGGGGAGCTGTTTTTT; cdr3_aa: CASSPTSGRADTGELFF
v_call: TRBV11-3; j_call: TRBJ2-2; clone_size: many; d_call: NA; cdr3_nt: TGTGCCAGCAGCCCTCACGGGGCCGGGGAGCTGTTTTTT; cdr3_aa: CASSPHGAGELFF
v_call: TRBV12-3/TRBV12-4; j_call: TRBJ2-1; clone_size: NA; d_call: NA; cdr3_nt: TGCGCCAGCAAAGAAAGGGGTTACAATGAGCAGTTCTTC; cdr3_aa: CASKERGYNEQFF
v_call: TRBV18; j_call: TRBJ2-7; clone_size: NA; d_call: NA; cdr3_nt: TGTGCCAGCTCACCGTCCATACAGAGGAGCGAGCAGTACTTC; cdr3_aa: CASSPSIQRSEQYF
v_call: TRBV9; j_call: TRBJ1-5; clone_size: NA; d_call: NA; cdr3_nt: TGTGCCAGCAGCGTAGGTGTAGGACAACGCGTAGCCCAGCATTTT; cdr3_aa: CASSVGVGQRVAQHF
v_call: TRBV20-1; j_call: TRBJ2-3; clone_size: few; d_call: TRBD1; cdr3_nt: TGCAGTGCTAGACGGACAGGGGGCACAGATACGCAGTATTTT; cdr3_aa: CSARRTGGTDTQYF
v_call: TRBV18; j_call: TRBJ1-5; clone_size: few; d_call: NA; cdr3_nt: TGTGCCAGCTCACACTCAGGAATGGGACCGGAGGGACGGCCCCAGCATTTT; cdr3_aa: CASSHSGMGPEGRPQHF
v_call: TRBV18; j_call: TRBJ2-1; clone_size: NA; d_call: NA; cdr3_nt: TGTGCCAGCTCACCACAAGGGGCGGGCGGAAATGAGCAGTTCTTC; cdr3_aa: CASSPQGAGGNEQFF
v_call: TRBV24-1; j_call: TRBJ2-1; clone_size: few; d_call: NA; cdr3_nt: TGTGCCACCAGTGATCCCGAGGCGAGCGGAATCAACAATGAGCAGTTCTTC; cdr3_aa: CATSDPEASGINNEQFF
v_call: TRBV5-1; j_call: TRBJ2-5; clone_size: NA; d_call: NA; cdr3_nt: TGCGCCAGCAGCTTGGAATATGGGGGACCAGAGACCCAGTACTTC; cdr3_aa: CASSLEYGGPETQYF
v_call: TRBV5-1; j_call: TRBJ1-4; clone_size: NA; d_call: NA; cdr3_nt: TGCGCCAGCAGCTTTCTCAGGGAAGCAACTAATGAAAAACTGTTTTTT; cdr3_aa: CASSFLREATNEKLFF
v_call: TRBV14; j_call: TRBJ2-7; clone_size: NA; d_call: TRBD1; cdr3_nt: TGTGCCAGCAGCAGGACAGGGAATCCTGGCTCCTACGAGCAGTACTTC; cdr3_aa: CASSRTGNPGSYEQYF
v_call: TRBV11-2; j_call: TRBJ2-3; clone_size: NA; d_call: NA; cdr3_nt: TGTGCCAGCAGCTGGGAAAGAGTGGGGACAGATACGCAGTATTTT; cdr3_aa: CASSWERVGTDTQYF
v_call: TRBV6-5; j_call: TRBJ2-1; clone_size: NA; d_call: TRBD2; cdr3_nt: TGTGCCAGCAGACGGACTAGCGGGAGCAGTGAGCAGTTCTTC; cdr3_aa: CASRRTSGSSEQFF
v_call: TRBV7-3; j_call: TRBJ2-1; clone_size: NA; d_call: TRBD2; cdr3_nt: TGTGCCAGCAGCCCAACTAGCGGGAGAAAAGATGGGCAGTTCTTC; cdr3_aa: CASSPTSGRKDGQFF
v_call: TRBV29-1; j_call: TRBJ1-4; clone_size: NA; d_call: NA; cdr3_nt: TGCAGCGTTTCGGCGTCTCGAGGGGAAAAACTGTTTTTT; cdr3_aa: CSVSASRGEKLFF
v_call: TRBV2; j_call: TRBJ1-4; clone_size: NA; d_call: TRBD1; cdr3_nt: TGTGCCAGCACGGTCGGACAGGCTAATGAAAAACTGTTTTTT; cdr3_aa: CASTVGQANEKLFF
v_call: TRBV7-9; j_call: TRBJ2-1; clone_size: few; d_call: NA; cdr3_nt: TGTGCCAGCAGCTTACCCCGGGGCCCGGGGTTCTTC; cdr3_aa: CASSLPRGPGFF
v_call: TRBV6-5; j_call: TRBJ1-6; clone_size: NA; d_call: TRBD1; cdr3_nt: TGTGCCAGCAGTTACCTCGGACAGGCGAGCTCCTATAATTCACCCCTCCACTTT; cdr3_aa: CASSYLGQASSYNSPLHF
v_call: TRBV20-1; j_call: TRBJ2-5; clone_size: NA; d_call: TRBD2; cdr3_nt: TGCAGTGCTAGAGATAGGGCGGGACTACGAGAGACCCAGTACTTC; cdr3_aa: CSARDRAGLRETQYF
v_call: TRBV6-2/TRBV6-3; j_call: TRBJ2-5; clone_size: NA; d_call: NA; cdr3_nt: TGTGCCAGCAGTACAGGGGACGGGGGAAACCAAGAGACCCAGTACTTC; cdr3_aa: CASSTGDGGNQETQYF
v_call: TRBV7-9; j_call: TRBJ2-6; clone_size: NA; d_call: NA; cdr3_nt: TGTGCCAGCAGTTGGGATGGCTCTGGGGCCAACGTCCTGACTTTC; cdr3_aa: CASSWDGSGANVLTF
v_call: TRBV10-3; j_call: TRBJ2-1; clone_size: many; d_call: TRBD2; cdr3_nt: TGTGCCATCAGTGAGTCGACGGGGGGCTCCTACAATGAGCAGTTCTTC; cdr3_aa: CAISESTGGSYNEQFF
v_call: TRBV25-1; j_call: TRBJ2-5; clone_size: NA; d_call: NA; cdr3_nt: TGTGCCAGCAGTGATTCCGACCCAGAGGGGGAGACCCAGTACTTC; cdr3_aa: CASSDSDPEGETQYF
v_call: TRBV20-1; j_call: TRBJ1-5; clone_size: NA; d_call: NA; cdr3_nt: TGCAGTGCCGAGGGGGAGGCCGGGCCCCAGCATTTT; cdr3_aa: CSAEGEAGPQHF
v_call: TRBV20-1; j_call: TRBJ2-5; clone_size: NA; d_call: NA; cdr3_nt: TGCAGTGCTAGAGATGTTAGCGTGGTACAAGAGACCCAGTACTTC; cdr3_aa: CSARDVSVVQETQYF
v_call: TRBV20-1; j_call: TRBJ2-7; clone_size: many; d_call: NA; cdr3_nt: TGCAGTGCTAGAGCCGGCCAAAGGGGCTACGAGCAGTACTTC; cdr3_aa: CSARAGQRGYEQYF
v_call: TRBV24-1; j_call: TRBJ2-1; clone_size: NA; d_call: TRBD2; cdr3_nt: TGTGCCACCAGTGTCGGTAGCGGGAGTGATGAGCAGTTCTTC; cdr3_aa: CATSVGSGSDEQFF
v_call: TRBV5-1; j_call: TRBJ2-7; clone_size: NA; d_call: NA; cdr3_nt: TGCGCCAGCAGCCAAAACAGGGCTGAGTACAATGAGCAGTACTTC; cdr3_aa: CASSQNRAEYNEQYF
v_call: TRBV29-1; j_call: TRBJ2-7; clone_size: NA; d_call: TRBD1; cdr3_nt: TGCAGCGCTCTAGCCCAGGCAGGGGGCGAGCAGTACTTC; cdr3_aa: CSALAQAGGEQYF
v_call: TRBV9; j_call: TRBJ2-5; clone_size: many; d_call: NA; cdr3_nt: TGTGCCAGCAGCGCGACTAGAAGGGGAGAGACCCAGTACTTC; cdr3_aa: CASSATRRGETQYF
v_call: TRBV5-5; j_call: TRBJ2-5; clone_size: NA; d_call: TRBD1; cdr3_nt: TGTGCCAGCAGCTTAACGACAGGGGGCGAGACCCAGTACTTC; cdr3_aa: CASSLTTGGETQYF
v_call: TRBV9; j_call: TRBJ2-3; clone_size: many; d_call: NA; cdr3_nt: TGTGCCAGCAGCGTAGGGAGGGGCGGCACAGATACGCAGTATTTT; cdr3_aa: CASSVGRGGTDTQYF
v_call: TRBV20-1; j_call: TRBJ2-1; clone_size: few; d_call: TRBD1; cdr3_nt: TGCAGTGCTCCACCTGCGGGACAGGGGGCCGATGAGCAGTTCTTC; cdr3_aa: CSAPPAGQGADEQFF
v_call: TRBV6-2/TRBV6-3; j_call: TRBJ2-7; clone_size: NA; d_call: NA; cdr3_nt: TGTGCCAGCAGTTACTCAACAACCTACGAGCAGTACTTC; cdr3_aa: CASSYSTTYEQYF
v_call: TRBV7-2; j_call: TRBJ2-7; clone_size: few; d_call: NA; cdr3_nt: TGTGCCAGCAGCTCCCTCGACCCTGCCTACGAGCAGTACTTC; cdr3_aa: CASSSLDPAYEQYF
v_call: TRBV27; j_call: TRBJ2-3; clone_size: few; d_call: TRBD2; cdr3_nt: TGTGCCAGCAGTTCCTTTTTGACCCGGGGGGTTAGCACAGATACGCAGTATTTT; cdr3_aa: CASSSFLTRGVSTDTQYF
v_call: TRBV7-9; j_call: TRBJ2-7; clone_size: few; d_call: TRBD1; cdr3_nt: TGTGCCAGCAGCTCCTCGCAGGGGGAAATCGACGAGCAGTACTTC; cdr3_aa: CASSSSQGEIDEQYF
v_call: TRBV6-2/TRBV6-3; j_call: TRBJ2-5; clone_size: NA; d_call: TRBD2; cdr3_nt: TGTGCCAGCAGTTCCAGACTAGCGGGAGTCCAAGAGACCCAGTACTTC; cdr3_aa: CASSSRLAGVQETQYF
v_call: TRBV7-3; j_call: TRBJ2-1; clone_size: NA; d_call: TRBD2; cdr3_nt: TGTGCCAGCAGCTTAACGTTAGGCGGGGGGGGAGGGGATGAGCAGTTCTTC; cdr3_aa: CASSLTLGGGGGDEQFF
v_call: TRBV5-1; j_call: TRBJ2-2; clone_size: NA; d_call: TRBD2; cdr3_nt: TGCGCCAGCAGCTGGGGACTAGCGGACACCGGGGAGCTGTTTTTT; cdr3_aa: CASSWGLADTGELFF
v_call: TRBV6-2/TRBV6-3; j_call: TRBJ2-7; clone_size: many; d_call: NA; cdr3_nt: TGTGCCAGCACCTCCTTAGTGACCTACGAGCAGTACTTC; cdr3_aa: CASTSLVTYEQYF
v_call: TRBV11-2; j_call: TRBJ1-1; clone_size: NA; d_call: NA; cdr3_nt: TGTGCCAGCAGCTTGGTCATGGGGCAGCCAAACACTGAAGCTTTCTTT; cdr3_aa: CASSLVMGQPNTEAFF
v_call: TRBV7-2; j_call: TRBJ2-1; clone_size: NA; d_call: NA; cdr3_nt: TGTGCCAGCAGCTTTACCCGTTTGCGAGAGCAGTTCTTC; cdr3_aa: CASSFTRLREQFF
v_call: TRBV5-1; j_call: TRBJ2-4; clone_size: NA; d_call: TRBD2; cdr3_nt: TGCGCCAGCAGCCGAGCGGGAGGTAACAATGAGCAGTACTTC; cdr3_aa: CASSRAGGNNEQYF
v_call: TRBV28; j_call: TRBJ1-1; clone_size: NA; d_call: NA; cdr3_nt: TGTGCCAGCAGTTTGTTCCGGGCCCCTATGGAAGCTTTCTTT; cdr3_aa: CASSLFRAPMEAFF
v_call: TRBV10-3; j_call: TRBJ2-6; clone_size: NA; d_call: NA; cdr3_nt: TGTGCCATCAGTGTGGGCCCCCAGGAGGCCAACGTCCTGACTTTC; cdr3_aa: CAISVGPQEANVLTF
v_call: TRBV21-1; j_call: TRBJ2-5; clone_size: NA; d_call: NA; cdr3_nt: TGTGCCAGCAGCAAAGTACCCAGCGGTCGGGAGACCCAGTACTTC; cdr3_aa: CASSKVPSGRETQYF
v_call: TRBV10-3; j_call: TRBJ2-2; clone_size: few; d_call: TRBD2; cdr3_nt: TGTGCCATCCGTACAGCGGGAGAAAACACCGGGGAGCTGTTTTTT; cdr3_aa: CAIRTAGENTGELFF